The 25 T cell receptor beta chains in this list originate from one sample, sequenced in a study of blood T cell repertoires in COVID-19. Here immunoSEQ multiplex PCR was the method, and the copy in TCRdb shows in-frame clones only, minus some. The sample contains around 130,000 clones, approximately 88% of which appear only once. The sequenced sample consisted of peripheral blood. These receptors were obtained from a woman aged 25-40 years who had recovered from COVID-19.

Concerning this clone: Additional DNA sequences in this sample encode the identical CDR3. This chain uses TRBV4-1 with TRBJ2-5, with D maybe TRBD1 (6 bases). Germline loops: CDR1 MGHRA, CDR2 YSYEKL. This CDR3 has 14 amino acids. V lost 1 base, J lost 2 bases, and 8 bases lay in between. DNA for the CDR3: TGCGCCAGCAGCCAAGTTACAGGGCAAGAGACCCAGTACTTC. Its protein product is CASSQVTGQETQYF.

The chain is built from TRBV5-4 and TRBJ2-3; D is possibly TRBD2 (5 bases). V lost 7 bases, J lost 8 bases, and 20 bases lay in between. Germline values: CDR1 SGHNT, CDR2 YYREEE (reference sequence). CDR3 size: 14 residues. The CDR3 spells CASGVLGIASTQYF. In nucleotides, the CDR3 is TGTGCCAGCGGGGTATTAGGTATAGCGAGTACGCAGTATTTT.

The chain combines TRBV11-1 with TRBJ1-5; maybe TRBD1 (6 bases). This CDR3 is 13 amino acids long. Trimming stripped 4 bases from V and 7 bases from J, with 11 bases between. Germline loops: CDR1 SGHAT, CDR2 FQDESV (reference sequence). The CDR3 sequence: CASSSQQGQPQHF. The CDR3, as DNA: TGTGCCAGCAGCTCCCAACAGGGCCAGCCCCAGCATTTT.

The chain recombines TRBV7-9 with TRBJ2-7; 7 bases are a match to TRBD1. Trimming removed 0 bases from V and 2 bases from J; junction bases left unmatched: 4. The V gene's germline CDR1 is SEHNR and CDR2 FQNEAQ (reference sequence). CDR3 length: 15 amino acids. The CDR3 sequence: CASSLASTGTYEQYF. CDR3 DNA sequence: TGTGCCAGCAGCTTAGCCTCGACAGGGACCTACGAGCAGTACTTC.

The chain is built from TRBV7-9 and TRBJ1-6; no clear D gene. Trimming left V 4 bases short and J 3 bases short, with 7 bases between. The CDR3 contains 14 residues. Germline values: CDR1 SEHNR, CDR2 FQNEAQ (reference sequence). This chain's CDR3 is CASSSGNYNSPLHF. CDR3 nucleotides: TGTGCCAGCAGCTCGGGGAACTATAATTCACCCCTCCACTTT. Using reference TRBV7-9 and TRBJ1-6 for the parts outside the CDR3, the full variable domain is DTGVSQNPRHKITKRGQNVTFRCDPISEHNRLYWYRQTLGQGPEFLTYFQNEAQLEKSRLLSDRFSAERPKGSFSTLEIQRTEQGDSAMYLCASSSGNYNSPLHFGNGTRLTVT.

This sequence joins TRBV20-1 and TRBJ1-5; possibly TRBD1 for D (5 bases). The CDR3 length is 16 residues. The V end was cut by 3 bases, the J end by 1 base, with 16 bases between. The germline CDR1 and CDR2 sequences are DFQATT and SNEGSKA (reference sequence). The CDR3 here is CSASDWGGTSNQPQHF. In DNA form, the CDR3 reads TGCAGTGCTAGTGATTGGGGGGGAACGAGCAATCAGCCCCAGCATTTT.

The V call is TRBV7-9, the J call TRBJ2-7, with a possible D match to TRBD2 (6 bases). Per the germline V gene, CDR1 is SEHNR and CDR2 is FQNEAQ (reference sequence). V lost 3 bases, J lost 1 base, and 10 bases lay in between. The CDR3 runs to 14 residues. The CDR3 is CASSLGGVSYEQYF. CDR3 nucleotide sequence: TGTGCCAGCAGCTTGGGGGGAGTATCCTACGAGCAGTACTTC.

In this sample, this clone turned up a few times. The chain has TRBV12-3 or TRBV12-4 and TRBJ1-4, with no clear D. The germline V and J ends were trimmed by 2 bases and 5 bases, with 6 bases remaining between them. The CDR3 is made up of 13 amino acids. Here the CDR3 reads CASSLSPNEKLFF. The CDR3 DNA sequence: TGTGCCAGCAGTTTAAGCCCAAATGAAAAACTGTTTTTT.

This CDR3 reads CASSPWGTGESYTGELFF. The CDR3 coding sequence is TGCGCCAGCTCCCCTTGGGGGACAGGGGAATCGTACACCGGGGAGCTGTTTTTT. The chain combines TRBV5-1 with TRBJ2-2; 10 nucleotides align to TRBD1. CDR3 length: 18 residues. V lost 7 bases to trimming and J lost 3 bases; unmatched junction nucleotides: 15. Germline CDR1 reads SGHRS; CDR2 reads YFSETQ.

This clone was picked up a small number of times. The V and J genes are TRBV2 and TRBJ1-5; 7 nucleotides match TRBD1. V trimming: 7 bases; J trimming: 7 bases; junction bases outside the gene matches: 10. The CDR3 is 14 amino acids. The germline CDR1 and CDR2 sequences are SNHLY and FYNNEI. Written as DNA, the CDR3 is TGTGCCAGCACCCTACAGGGGAGTGGGCAGCCCCAGCATTTT. It is translated as CASTLQGSGQPQHF. The full variable domain, with the rest looked up from reference TRBV2 and TRBJ1-5, is EPEVTQTPSHQVTQMGQEVILRCVPISNHLYFYWYRQILGQKVEFLVSFYNNEISEKSEIFDDQFSVERPDGSNFTLKIRSTKLEDSAMYFCASTLQGSGQPQHFGDGTRLSIL.

This clone appeared once. The CDR3 region is CASTEADSSTGELFF. The CDR3 DNA reads TGCGCCAGCACCGAGGCTGATAGTAGTACCGGGGAGCTGTTTTTT. The chain has TRBV5-1 and TRBJ2-2, with D unclear. Germline V gene lookup returns CDR1 SGHRS and CDR2 YFSETQ. Trimming removed 6 bases at V and 5 bases at J, with 17 bases between. This CDR3 has 15 amino acids. Full variable domain (missing parts from reference TRBV5-1 and TRBJ2-2): KAGVTQTPRYLIKTRGQQVTLSCSPISGHRSVSWYQQTPGQGLQFLFEYFSETQRNKGNFPGRFSGRQFSNSRSEMNVSTLELGDSALYLCASTEADSSTGELFFGEGSRLTVL.

In this sample, this clone turned up a few times. The rearrangement links TRBV5-4 to TRBJ2-1; D not resolved. This CDR3 is built from 15 residues. V dropped 3 bases and J dropped 2 bases, with 12 bases sitting between them. Per germline, CDR1 SGHNT and CDR2 YYREEE (reference sequence). This chain's CDR3 is CASSSQADAYNEQFF. The CDR3 nucleotides are TGTGCCAGCAGCTCCCAGGCAGACGCCTACAATGAGCAGTTCTTC.

This clone was recorded only once. This chain joins TRBV10-3 and TRBJ1-1; D gene unclear. The CDR3 consists of 13 residues. Germline loops: CDR1 ENHRY, CDR2 SYGVKD. Trimming removed 4 bases from V and 0 bases from J, with 6 bases in between. The CDR3 is CAISGTVNTEAFF. For the CDR3, the DNA is TGTGCCATCAGTGGTACAGTGAACACTGAAGCTTTCTTT.

This rearrangement joins TRBV3-1 (or the pseudogene TRBV3-2) to TRBJ2-7; 7 bases map to TRBD1. Per the germline V gene, CDR1 is LGHDT and CDR2 is YNNKEL (reference sequence). CDR3 size: 17 residues. V lost 2 bases to trimming and J lost 2 bases; unmatched junction nucleotides: 12. As DNA, the CDR3 is TGTGCCAGCAGCCAATCCCCTACGGGACAGAGGACCTACGAGCAGTACTTC. Protein: CASSQSPTGQRTYEQYF.

This clone was picked up a small number of times. The DNA for the CDR3 is TGTGCCAGCAGCCGGGACACTTATGGCTACACCTTC. This codes for CASSRDTYGYTF. This chain connects TRBV6-5 to TRBJ1-2; tentative D call: TRBD1 (6 bases). Germline-derived CDR1 and CDR2 are MNHEY and SVGAGI. V lost 6 bases to trimming and J lost 5 bases, with 10 bases between them. The CDR3 sequence is 12 residues long.

This clone has only a few counts. The chain recombines TRBV29-1 with TRBJ1-2, with TRBD1 identical over 7 bases. CDR3 length equals 16 residues. The V gene end was trimmed by 6 bases and the J gene end by 4 bases; junction bases not matched to a gene: 17. Per the germline V gene, CDR1 is SQVTM and CDR2 is ANQGSEA. For the CDR3, the DNA is TGCAGCGTAACCGGGACAGCGAACGTCTACCTCTATGGCTACACCTTC. This codes for CSVTGTANVYLYGYTF.

The CDR3: CASSPDRSLYEQYF. The CDR3 DNA is TGTGCCAGCAGCCCGGACAGATCCCTCTACGAGCAGTACTTC. The rearrangement joins TRBV5-6 to TRBJ2-7; D possibly corresponds to TRBD1 (6 bases). CDR1 and CDR2 (germline): SGHDT, YYEEEE. This CDR3 is built from 14 residues. V was trimmed by 4 bases and J by 3 bases, leaving 14 bases between them.

V is TRBV5-4 and J is TRBJ1-4; D unresolved. This CDR3 has 16 amino acids. CDR1 and CDR2 (germline): SGHNT, YYREEE (reference sequence). V dropped 4 bases and J dropped 5 bases, with 18 bases sitting between them. CDR3 DNA sequence: TGTGCCAGCAGCGTGGATGGTACGGGAACAAATGAAAAACTGTTTTTT. Encoded protein: CASSVDGTGTNEKLFF.

The J gene is TRBJ2-2, the V gene TRBV7-6; D is perhaps TRBD1 (5 bases). Germline CDR1 reads SGHVS; CDR2 reads FNYEAQ. V lost 5 bases and J 1 base, leaving 11 bases between the germline ends. The CDR3 has 15 amino acids. CDR3 coding DNA: TGTGCCAGCAGCCCCCTGGGGCAGAACACCGGGGAGCTGTTTTTT. Translated: CASSPLGQNTGELFF.

The CDR3 nucleotides read TGTGCCAGCAGTTACTCAAGAGGGTCCGGAAACACCATATATTTT. Its translation is CASSYSRGSGNTIYF. J is TRBJ1-3 and V is TRBV6-5; D is unresolved. Trimming shortened V by 0 bases and J by 4 bases, and 10 bases separated the two germline ends. CDR1 MNHEY and CDR2 SVGAGI come from the germline V gene. The CDR3 spans 15 residues.

This chain uses TRBV6-5 with TRBJ2-7; TRBD2 aligns across 7 bases. The CDR3 is 16 residues long. Germline trimming cut 0 bases from V and 0 bases from J; bases unmatched to any gene: 5. CDR1 and CDR2 (germline): MNHEY, SVGAGI. The CDR3 sequence: CASSYSAAGSSYEQYF. The CDR3 DNA is TGTGCCAGCAGTTACTCTGCAGCGGGGAGCTCCTACGAGCAGTACTTC.

The rearrangement links TRBV2 to TRBJ1-1, with 9 bases that match TRBD1. V was pared by 7 bases and J by 4 bases, with 4 bases of the junction left unmatched. Germline values: CDR1 SNHLY, CDR2 FYNNEI. The CDR3 contains 13 residues. The CDR3 DNA follows: TGTGCCAGCAAAGAACAGGGGGCCACTGAAGCTTTCTTT. Protein product: CASKEQGATEAFF.

This clone was seen only a few times. The genes are TRBV19 and TRBJ1-5; D possibly corresponds to TRBD1 (6 bases). Germline lookup yields CDR1 LNHDA and CDR2 SQIVND (reference sequence). Trimming took 9 bases from V and 4 from J, leaving 16 bases between them. CDR3 length: 14 residues. CDR3 sequence: CASERGSLNQPQHF. The CDR3 DNA follows: TGTGCCAGCGAGAGGGGGAGCTTAAATCAGCCCCAGCATTTT. Full variable domain (outside the CDR3, taken from reference TRBV19 and TRBJ1-5): DGGITQSPKYLFRKEGQNVTLSCEQNLNHDAMYWYRQDPGQGLRLIYYSQIVNDFQKGDIAEGYSVSREKKESFPLTVTSAQKNPTAFYLCASERGSLNQPQHFGDGTRLSIL.

The genes are TRBV6-5 and TRBJ1-1; no firm D call. V was trimmed by 7 bases and J by 2 bases, leaving 14 bases between them. This CDR3 comprises 14 residues. Germline assignment: CDR1 MNHEY and CDR2 SVGAGI. The CDR3 reads CASKEEPVNTEAFF. The CDR3 coding sequence is TGTGCCAGCAAGGAGGAACCCGTCAACACTGAAGCTTTCTTT.

This clone occurred once. The J gene is TRBJ2-1, the V gene TRBV25-1, with D perhaps TRBD1 (6 bases). The length of the CDR3 is 12 residues. Germline V CDR1 and CDR2: MGHDK, SYGVNS. V dropped 6 bases and J dropped 5 bases, with 8 bases sitting between them. CDR3 in DNA: TGTGCCAGCAGGGACAGACACAATGAGCAGTTCTTC. This codes for CASRDRHNEQFF.